This entry features one T cell receptor (beta chain) sequence. Its matching antigen is unknown. These data originate in a study of cytotoxic CD8 clonotypes in ibrutinib-treated CLL. Study-wide background: The sample average was approximately 260,000 productive templates and roughly 90,000 productive rearrangements. Study-level results: Relative to age-matched healthy donors, clonality at baseline was higher, and it tracked circulating CD8+ T-cell counts.

Only in-frame clones appear in the TCRdb table, and some are missing; sequencing was by immunoSEQ multiplex PCR. The data show 250,000 to 350,000 clones, around 77% seen once. CDR1 is SGHVS and CDR2 is FQNEAQ in the germline V gene. CDR3 length: 13 amino acids. Trimming removed 7 bases at V and 4 bases at J, with 14 bases between. Material: PBMCs, obtained at disease progression, from a patient treated with ibrutinib. This receptor was taken from a human donor with chronic lymphocytic leukemia. V usage is TRBV7-8 and J usage is TRBJ2-7; tentatively, D is TRBD1 (6 bases). The CDR3 sequence is CASTKQGRYEQYF. For the CDR3, the DNA is TGTGCCAGCACGAAGCAGGGGCGGTACGAGCAGTACTTC.